Following are 26 T cell receptor beta chains from one sample sequenced in a study of type 1 regulatory T cells (dated by TCRdb to about 2021). Sequencing instrument: Illumina MiSeq. TCRdb handled the public reads itself, with Q25 trimming in fastp and clone calling in MiXCR, and kept productive beta chains. One record per CDR3 amino acid sequence lists the most common genes and DNA. Across this sample there are 90,000 to 100,000 distinct CDR3 sequences, with roughly 30% seen only once. The ten largest clones add up to less than 2.5% of the sample. The sample comprised CD4+ T cells, either the whole sample or a sorted fraction (not recorded which). All receptors derive from a human donor in good health.

The V gene is TRBV5-5, the J gene TRBJ2-3, with D maybe TRBD2 (6 bases). The CDR3 is 15 amino acids. V was trimmed by 4 bases and J by 2 bases, leaving 14 bases between them. Germline CDR1 SGHKS, CDR2 YYEKEE (reference sequence). CDR3 residues: CASSLGTVDTDTQYF. Written as DNA, the CDR3 is TGTGCCAGCAGCCTCGGGACTGTGGACACAGATACGCAGTATTTT.

For the CDR3, the DNA is TGTGCCAGCTCAGAGACTAGCGTGGCCTACGAGCAGTACTTC. As protein: CASSETSVAYEQYF. This rearrangement joins TRBV18 to TRBJ2-7; 8 bases line up with TRBD2. The CDR3 covers 14 residues. Trimming took 5 bases from V and 2 from J; bases not matched to a gene: 5. Germline-derived CDR1 and CDR2 are KGHSH and LQKENI.

The J gene is TRBJ2-3, the V gene TRBV20-1; 10 nucleotides match TRBD2. CDR3 size: 17 residues. Germline values: CDR1 DFQATT, CDR2 SNEGSKA (reference sequence). J was trimmed by 3 bases and V by 0 bases; bases with no gene match: 9. CDR3: CSARDLRLAGVTDTQYF. The CDR3 coding sequence is TGCAGTGCTAGAGATTTGCGGCTAGCGGGAGTAACAGATACGCAGTATTTT.

The CDR3 DNA reads as TGTGCCAGCAGCACGGACACCTATGGCTACACCTTC. Translation gives CASSTDTYGYTF. The V gene is TRBV7-2, the J gene TRBJ1-2; D is perhaps TRBD1 (5 bases). Germline CDR1 SGHTA, CDR2 FQGNSA. The CDR3 loop spans 12 amino acids. V was clipped by 5 bases and J by 4 bases, with 8 bases between them.

This clonotype was detected ten times or more. The chain has TRBV3-2 and TRBJ1-1; the DNA was not compared with TRBD1, the D call given in the table. TRBV3-2 is given as a pseudogene. The CDR3 is 15 residues long. This CDR3 reads CASSQASHGDTEAFF. Written as DNA, the CDR3 is TGTGCCAGCAGCCAAGCGTCCCACGGTGACACTGAAGCTTTCTTT.

In this sample, this clonotype is medium-sized. This chain joins TRBV5-1 and TRBJ2-3, with 8 bases aligning to TRBD2. Looked up from germline, CDR1 is SGHRS and CDR2 is YFSETQ. Unmatched junction bases numbered 14, after V lost 4 bases and J lost 4 bases. There are 17 residues in the CDR3. DNA for the CDR3: TGCGCCAGCAGCCCATCGGTCGGCGGGAGGACCGCAGATACGCAGTATTTT. Translated: CASSPSVGGRTADTQYF. Supplemented by reference TRBV5-1 and TRBJ2-3, the full variable domain reads KAGVTQTPRYLIKTRGQQVTLSCSPISGHRSVSWYQQTPGQGLQFLFEYFSETQRNKGNFPGRFSGRQFSNSRSEMNVSTLELGDSALYLCASSPSVGGRTADTQYFGPGTRLTVL.

The chain employs TRBV10-2 and TRBJ2-1; TRBD2 agrees at 7 bases. The CDR3 extends over 12 amino acids. V gave up 6 bases and J gave up 10 bases; unmatched junction bases: 6. Germline V gives CDR1 WSHSY, CDR2 SAAADI. CDR3 protein: CASRTSDEEQFF. The CDR3 nucleotides read TGCGCCAGCAGAACTAGCGACGAGGAGCAGTTCTTC.

V and J are TRBV24-1 and TRBJ2-7; either TRBD1 or TRBD2 may fit D (6 bases each). There are 16 residues in the CDR3. Germline CDR1 is KGHDR and CDR2 is SFDVKD. V dropped 1 base and J dropped 1 base, with 13 bases sitting between them. In DNA form, the CDR3 reads TGTGCCACCAGTGATTTCGGGAGCAGGGGTTCCTACGAGCAGTACTTC. This gives the protein CATSDFGSRGSYEQYF.

The chain links TRBV29-1 to TRBJ1-4, with TRBD1 identical over 7 bases. Looked up from germline, CDR1 is SQVTM and CDR2 is ANQGSEA. V trimming: 7 bases; J trimming: 8 bases; junction bases outside the gene matches: 10. This CDR3 spans 13 amino acids. The CDR3 here is CSGLRGIGEKLFF. As DNA, the CDR3 is TGCAGCGGGCTCAGGGGGATTGGCGAAAAACTGTTTTTT.

This clonotype turned up a few times. This chain uses TRBV4-3 with TRBJ2-4; D is unclear. This CDR3 has 19 residues. Trimming pared 0 bases from V and 0 bases from J, leaving 18 bases between. Germline-derived CDR1 and CDR2 are LGHNA and YSLEER. CDR3 in amino acids: CASSQEFAPGILAKNIQYF. The CDR3 nucleotides are TGCGCCAGCAGCCAAGAGTTCGCACCAGGCATACTAGCCAAAAACATTCAGTACTTC.

V usage is TRBV7-2 and J usage is TRBJ2-5; D is unresolved. Trimming removed 0 bases at V and 9 bases at J, with 8 bases between. The CDR3 is made up of 12 amino acids. Germline V gene data show CDR1 as SGHTA and CDR2 as FQGNSA. In DNA form, the CDR3 reads TGTGCCAGCAGCTTAGCACCCTCGGCCCAGTACTTC. As protein: CASSLAPSAQYF.

Concerning this clonotype: This may be a read error: a much more frequent sequence differs by one nucleotide. V is TRBV7-2 and J is TRBJ2-3; no definite D call. CDR3 length: 13 amino acids. In germline, CDR1 is SGHTA, CDR2 FQGNSA. This chain's CDR3 is CACSLDRTDTQYF. The CDR3 DNA reads as TGTGCCTGCAGCTTAGACCGCACAGATACGCAGTATTTT.

V and J are TRBV5-1 and TRBJ1-1; D gene uncertain. The CDR3 extends over 14 amino acids. Between the trimmed V and J ends, which lost 5 bases and 1 base, there was a span of 12 bases. Per the germline V gene, CDR1 is SGHRS and CDR2 is YFSETQ. CDR3 in amino acids: CASRETSGNTEAFF. The CDR3 nucleotides are TGCGCCAGCAGGGAGACCTCCGGGAACACTGAAGCTTTCTTT.

This chain uses TRBV5-1 with TRBJ2-7, with TRBD2 identical over 9 bases. The CDR3 is made up of 15 amino acids. CDR1 is SGHRS, CDR2 YFSETQ, per germline. Losses at the gene ends were 4 bases for V and 2 bases for J; bases not matched to a gene: 7. The CDR3 region is CASSLGTSCAYEQYF. CDR3 nucleotides: TGCGCCAGCAGCCTCGGGACTAGCTGTGCCTACGAGCAGTACTTC. Full variable domain (outside the CDR3, taken from reference TRBV5-1 and TRBJ2-7): KAGVTQTPRYLIKTRGQQVTLSCSPISGHRSVSWYQQTPGQGLQFLFEYFSETQRNKGNFPGRFSGRQFSNSRSEMNVSTLELGDSALYLCASSLGTSCAYEQYFGPGTRLTVT.

V and J are TRBV7-2 and TRBJ2-3, with D uncertain. The CDR3 runs 13 residues. Trimming pared 2 bases from V and 10 bases from J, leaving 13 bases between. Germline V gives CDR1 SGHTA, CDR2 FQGNSA. CDR3 in amino acids: CASSLLLSEAQYF. The CDR3 DNA sequence: TGTGCCAGCAGCTTACTTTTAAGCGAGGCGCAGTATTTT.

This chain joins TRBV20-1 and TRBJ2-5; no definite D call. The CDR3 is 11 amino acids. Looked up from germline, CDR1 is DFQATT and CDR2 is SNEGSKA (reference sequence). Trimming left V 6 bases short and J 4 bases short, with 9 bases between. DNA for the CDR3: TGCAGTGCCGAGGTGGGAGAGACCCAGTACTTC. Encoded protein: CSAEVGETQYF.

This clonotype was counted between two and nine times. The DNA for the CDR3 is TGTGCCATCAGTCAAGAGGATTGGAGTGGCTACACCTTC. This sequence encodes CAISQEDWSGYTF. The chain is built from TRBV10-3 and TRBJ1-2; D is uncertain. Trimming took 5 bases from V and 7 from J, leaving 14 bases between them. This CDR3 region has 13 residues. From germline, CDR1 is ENHRY and CDR2 SYGVKD.

This clonotype was observed a few times. This rearrangement joins TRBV28 to TRBJ2-7; D may be TRBD1 (5 bases). CDR1 MDHEN and CDR2 SYDVKM come from the germline V gene. The CDR3 sequence is 13 residues long. The V and J ends lost 2 bases and 6 bases respectively, with 11 bases between them. The CDR3 here is CASSLNRLSEQYF. CDR3 bases: TGTGCCAGCAGTTTAAACAGGTTGTCCGAGCAGTACTTC.

The rearrangement uses TRBV14 and TRBJ1-1; 12 nucleotides match TRBD1. Germline CDR1 is SGHDN and CDR2 is FVKESK. The V segment lost 0 bases and the J segment 1 base; nucleotides outside the gene matches: 6. This CDR3 is 18 amino acids long. CDR3 nucleotide sequence: TGTGCCAGCAGCCAAGAAGGGGGACAGGGGGCCCGGAACACTGAAGCTTTCTTT. This codes for CASSQEGGQGARNTEAFF.

This clonotype was found a few times. The V gene is TRBV15, the J gene TRBJ2-7; TRBD1 matches 7 bases. The CDR3 consists of 15 residues. Trimming cost V 0 bases and J 3 bases; bases outside gene matches: 5. Germline V lookup: CDR1 LNHNV, CDR2 YYDKDF (reference sequence). For the CDR3, the DNA is TGTGCCACCAGCAGAGAGGCAGGGGGAGACTACGAGCAGTACTTC. Its translation: CATSREAGGDYEQYF.

This clonotype turned up a few times. This chain uses TRBV20-1 with TRBJ2-6, with D unclear. In germline, CDR1 is DFQATT, CDR2 SNEGSKA (reference sequence). The CDR3 runs to 16 residues. Between the trimmed V and J ends, which lost 3 bases and 1 base, there was a span of 13 bases. In DNA form, the CDR3 reads TGCAGTGCTAGCACAACGACCGAATCTGGGGCCAACGTCCTGACTTTC. This encodes CSASTTTESGANVLTF.

The chain employs TRBV2 and TRBJ1-5, with 8 bases that match TRBD1. The CDR3 covers 16 residues. Losses at the gene ends were 4 bases for V and 5 bases for J; bases not matched to a gene: 10. From germline, CDR1 is SNHLY and CDR2 FYNNEI. As DNA, the CDR3 is TGTGCCAGCAGTGGAAGAGGGGCAGGGGGCGATCAGCCCCAGCATTTT. Its protein product is CASSGRGAGGDQPQHF. The complete variable domain, with remaining parts taken from reference TRBV2 and TRBJ1-5, reads EPEVTQTPSHQVTQMGQEVILRCVPISNHLYFYWYRQILGQKVEFLVSFYNNEISEKSEIFDDQFSVERPDGSNFTLKIRSTKLEDSAMYFCASSGRGAGGDQPQHFGDGTRLSIL.

The chain uses TRBV6-1 and TRBJ2-1, with 13 bases identical to TRBD2. Germline assignment: CDR1 MNHNS and CDR2 SASEGT. Germline trimming cut 1 base from V and 4 bases from J; bases unmatched to any gene: 1. The CDR3 spans 16 residues. In DNA form, the CDR3 reads TGTGCCAGCAGTGAAGAGACTAGCGGGAGGTACAATGAGCAGTTCTTC. It codes for CASSEETSGRYNEQFF.

V gene TRBV20-1 combines with J gene TRBJ1-3, with TRBD1 matching 7 bases. The CDR3 consists of 14 residues. CDR1 is DFQATT and CDR2 is SNEGSKA in the germline V gene (reference sequence). V shed 6 bases, J shed 0 bases, and the junction held 5 bases outside the gene matches. Written as DNA, the CDR3 is TGCAGTGCACTTTACAGGGGCTCTGGAAACACCATATATTTT. Translated: CSALYRGSGNTIYF.

This clonotype came up a few times. The rearrangement uses TRBV7-2 and TRBJ2-2; unclear D gene. Germline V gene sequence: CDR1 SGHTA, CDR2 FQGNSA. Trimming pared 0 bases from V and 5 bases from J, leaving 13 bases between. The CDR3 extends over 16 amino acids. CDR3 amino acids: CASSLAFGSGTGELFF. In nucleotides, the CDR3 is TGTGCCAGCAGCTTAGCTTTCGGTTCCGGGACCGGGGAGCTGTTTTTT.

J is TRBJ2-7 and V is TRBV20-1, with unresolved D. The CDR3 spans 14 residues. Per the germline V gene, CDR1 is DFQATT and CDR2 is SNEGSKA (reference sequence). Trimming left V 4 bases short and J 6 bases short, with 19 bases between. This CDR3 reads CSATEGSRYSEQYF. In nucleotides, the CDR3 is TGCAGTGCTACGGAAGGCTCTCGGTATAGCGAGCAGTACTTC.